This record covers a single T cell receptor beta chain. Its antigen remains unidentified. The sequence runs out 3 residues before the end of the CDR3; the remainder is reconstructed from the germline J gene. The sample belongs to a study of Tregs in tolerant kidney transplant recipients. Across the study: Mixed chimerism was transient after nonmyeloablative marrow transplants from related graft donors.

Assay used: immunoSEQ multiplex PCR; TCRdb lists only in-frame clones, some missing. This table lists approximately 31,000 clones. This CDR3 region has 14 residues. Trimming shortened V by 1 base and J by 5 bases, and 11 bases separated the two germline ends. Per germline, CDR1 MNHNS and CDR2 SASEGT. Study results and caveats: Nucleotide sequences could not be compared across some patients' samples due to primer changes. Donor-specific Treg expansion exceeded global Treg expansion in tolerant patients, suggesting antigen drive.

The receptor comes from a human donor who received a combined kidney and bone marrow transplant. The source material was CD8+ T cells from blood, sampled before the transplant. This chain uses TRBV6-1 with TRBJ1-2, with D possibly matching TRBD1 (6 bases). CDR3 DNA (partial): TGTGCCAGCAGTGAAGTGACAGGCCCATATGGC. It specifies CASSEVTGPYG. The entire CDR3 sequence reads CASSEVTGPYGYTF.